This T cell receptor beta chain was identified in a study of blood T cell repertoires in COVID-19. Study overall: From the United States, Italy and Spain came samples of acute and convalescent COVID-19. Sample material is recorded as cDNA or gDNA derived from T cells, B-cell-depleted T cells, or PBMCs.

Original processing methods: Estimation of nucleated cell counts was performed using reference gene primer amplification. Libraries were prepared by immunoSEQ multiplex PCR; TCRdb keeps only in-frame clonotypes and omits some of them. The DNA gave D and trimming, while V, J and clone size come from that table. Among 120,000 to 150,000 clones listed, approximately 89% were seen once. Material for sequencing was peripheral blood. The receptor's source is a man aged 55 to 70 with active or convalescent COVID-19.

The CDR3 region is CASRSGRLADNEQFF. CDR3 nucleotide sequence: TGTGCCAGCAGGAGTGGGAGACTAGCGGACAATGAGCAGTTCTTC. The genes are TRBV19 and TRBJ2-1; 9 nucleotides line up with TRBD2. From germline, CDR1 is LNHDA and CDR2 SQIVND (reference sequence). The CDR3 totals 15 residues. V was clipped by 9 bases and J by 5 bases; unmatched bases: 11.